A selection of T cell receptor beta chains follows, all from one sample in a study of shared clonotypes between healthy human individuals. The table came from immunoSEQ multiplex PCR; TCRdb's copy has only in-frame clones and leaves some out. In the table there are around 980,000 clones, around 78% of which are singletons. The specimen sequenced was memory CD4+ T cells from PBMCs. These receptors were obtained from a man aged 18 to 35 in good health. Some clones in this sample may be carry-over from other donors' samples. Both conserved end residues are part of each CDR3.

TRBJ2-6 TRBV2 CASSEEGGTGANVLTF
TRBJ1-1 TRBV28 CASSSHPLRNTEAFF
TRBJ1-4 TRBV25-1 CASSDGGASNEKLFF
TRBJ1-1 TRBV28 CASSLWTGTANTEAFF
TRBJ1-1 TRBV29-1 CSAGRGQGFMNTEAFF
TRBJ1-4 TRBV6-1 CASSEWATNEKLFF
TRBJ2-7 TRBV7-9 CASSLTETPPEQYF
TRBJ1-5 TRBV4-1 CASSQVTGGGTLNQPQHF
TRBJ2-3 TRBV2 CASSGLAGPDTQYF
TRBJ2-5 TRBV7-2 CASSPGGGLAGGPWETQYF
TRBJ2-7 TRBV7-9 CASSFGLTSHEQYF
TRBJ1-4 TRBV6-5 CASSYRINEKLFF
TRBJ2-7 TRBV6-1 CASRPSGRISYEQYF
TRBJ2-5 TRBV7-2 CASSLKGETQYF
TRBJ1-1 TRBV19 CASSMFGQGEAFF
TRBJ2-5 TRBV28 CASSTRPRQTQYF
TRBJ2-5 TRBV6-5 CASAGTVGETQYF
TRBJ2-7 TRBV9 CASSVTGGSSYEQYF
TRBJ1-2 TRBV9 CASSVGGVAGYGYTF
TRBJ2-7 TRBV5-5 CASSGPGTGSYEQYF
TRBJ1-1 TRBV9 CASSVEDSEAFF
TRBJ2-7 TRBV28 CASRLWATSGSYEQYF
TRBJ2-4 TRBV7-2 CASSPRESKNIQYF
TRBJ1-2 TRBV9 CASSVGVIVSYYGYTF
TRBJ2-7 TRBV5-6 CASSFAGLPPYEQYF
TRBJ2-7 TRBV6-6 CASSYSGQGEHEQYF
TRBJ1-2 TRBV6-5 CASSSLTGYGYTF
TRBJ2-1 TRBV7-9 CASSKQGDYGGSTDHEQFF
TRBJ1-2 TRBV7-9 CASSPVRRGYGYTF
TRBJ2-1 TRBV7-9 CAWAPANEQFF
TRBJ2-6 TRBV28 CASSPPEGAGRGANVLTF
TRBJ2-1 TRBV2 CASRGTSAYNEQFF
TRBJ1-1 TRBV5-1 CASSFGDGNTEAFF
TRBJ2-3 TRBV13 CASSLRDTDTQYF
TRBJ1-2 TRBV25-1 CASSEQGSLGGYTF
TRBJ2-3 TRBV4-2 CASSQEQLAIRTDTQYF
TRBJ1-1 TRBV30 CAWSGAATEAFF
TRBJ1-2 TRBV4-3 CASSLGTGGRGYTF
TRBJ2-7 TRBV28 CASIRAGPRGEQYF
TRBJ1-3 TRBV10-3 CAISVGGINSGNTIYF
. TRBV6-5 CASSSIDRDEQYF
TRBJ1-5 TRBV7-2 CASSLGQTQGQPQHF
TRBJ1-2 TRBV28 CASTYAGFYGYTF
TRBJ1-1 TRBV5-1 CASSRDRGATEAFF
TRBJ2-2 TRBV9 CASSVVDGELFF
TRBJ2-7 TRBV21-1 CASSKGGGDEQYF
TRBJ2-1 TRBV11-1 CASSLAQREGPEQFF
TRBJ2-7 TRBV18 CASSPGTGMEEQYF
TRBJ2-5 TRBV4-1 CASSQAWNGPQETQYF
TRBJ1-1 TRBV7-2 CASSLGQNTEAFF
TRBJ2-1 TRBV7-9 CASSFPVRDEQFF
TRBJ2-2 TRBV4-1 CASSTPGQGIPGELFF
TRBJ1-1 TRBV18 CASSPAGANTEAFF
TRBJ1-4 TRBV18 CASSPLGTANEKLFF
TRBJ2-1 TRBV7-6 CASSLIAGVGNEQFF